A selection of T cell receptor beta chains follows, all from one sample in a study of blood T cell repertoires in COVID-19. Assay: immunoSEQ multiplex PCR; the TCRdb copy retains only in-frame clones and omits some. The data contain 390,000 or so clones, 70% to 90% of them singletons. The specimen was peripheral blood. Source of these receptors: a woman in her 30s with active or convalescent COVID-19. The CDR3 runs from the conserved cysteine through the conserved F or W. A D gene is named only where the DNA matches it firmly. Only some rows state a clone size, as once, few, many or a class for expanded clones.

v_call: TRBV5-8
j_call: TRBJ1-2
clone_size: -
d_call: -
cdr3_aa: CASSLATGGLNGYTF
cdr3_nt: TGTGCCAGCAGCTTGGCCACGGGGGGCCTTAATGGCTACACCTTC

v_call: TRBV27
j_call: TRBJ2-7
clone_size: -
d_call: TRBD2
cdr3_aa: CASTGTSGNLYEQYF
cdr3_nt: TGTGCCAGCACCGGGACTAGCGGGAATCTTTACGAGCAGTACTTC

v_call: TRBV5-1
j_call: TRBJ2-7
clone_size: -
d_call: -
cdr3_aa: CASSEYRDSYEQYF
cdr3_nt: TGCGCCAGCAGCGAATACAGGGACTCCTACGAGCAGTACTTC

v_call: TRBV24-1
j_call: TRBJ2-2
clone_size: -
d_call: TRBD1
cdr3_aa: CATSDSSPGGDTGELFF
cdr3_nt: TGTGCCACCAGTGATTCGTCCCCAGGGGGCGATACCGGGGAGCTGTTTTTT

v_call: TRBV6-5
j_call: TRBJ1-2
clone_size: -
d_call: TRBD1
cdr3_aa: CASRGTVNYGYTF
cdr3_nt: TGTGCCAGCAGGGGGACAGTTAACTATGGCTACACCTTC

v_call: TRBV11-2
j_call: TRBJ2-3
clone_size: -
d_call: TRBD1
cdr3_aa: CASRLRQGAGDTQYF
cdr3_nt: TGTGCCAGCAGACTTCGACAGGGGGCAGGGGATACGCAGTATTTT

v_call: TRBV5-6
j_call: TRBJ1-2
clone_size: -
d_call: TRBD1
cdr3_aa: CASSTLLTGVGYTF
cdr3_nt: TGTGCCAGCAGCACCCTATTAACAGGGGTGGGGTACACCTTC

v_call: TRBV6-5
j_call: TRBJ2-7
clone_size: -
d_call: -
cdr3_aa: CASSSGQTYEQYF
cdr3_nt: TGTGCCAGCAGTTCCGGACAGACCTACGAGCAGTACTTC

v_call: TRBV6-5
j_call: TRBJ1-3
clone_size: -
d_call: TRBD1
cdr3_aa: CASSYSTGVGNTIYF
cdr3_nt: TGTGCCAGCAGTTACTCGACAGGGGTTGGAAACACCATATATTTT

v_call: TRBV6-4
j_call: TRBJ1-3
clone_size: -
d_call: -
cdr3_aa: CASSDSLDGGYGNTIYF
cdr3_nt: TGTGCCAGCAGTGACTCCCTGGACGGGGGGTATGGAAACACCATATATTTT

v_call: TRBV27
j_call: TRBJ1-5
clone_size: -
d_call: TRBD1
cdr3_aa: CASSGQGVSNQPQHF
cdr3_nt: TGTGCCAGCAGCGGACAGGGCGTGAGCAATCAGCCCCAGCATTTT

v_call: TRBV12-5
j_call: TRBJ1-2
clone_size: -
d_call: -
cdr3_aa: CAILRHGYTF
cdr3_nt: TGTGCTATCCTTCGTCATGGCTACACCTTC

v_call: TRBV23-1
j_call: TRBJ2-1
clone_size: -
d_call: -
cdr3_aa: CASRGGQRSGEQFF
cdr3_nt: TGCGCCAGCCGGGGGGGACAGCGCTCGGGTGAGCAGTTCTTC

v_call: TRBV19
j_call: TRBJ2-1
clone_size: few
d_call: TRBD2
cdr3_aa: CASKGTSGSHEQFF
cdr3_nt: TGTGCCAGTAAGGGGACTAGCGGGAGCCATGAGCAGTTCTTC

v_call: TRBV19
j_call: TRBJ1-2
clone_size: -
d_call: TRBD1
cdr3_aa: CASKRTDAGTGNYGYTF
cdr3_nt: TGTGCCAGTAAGAGAACGGACGCCGGGACAGGGAACTATGGCTACACCTTC

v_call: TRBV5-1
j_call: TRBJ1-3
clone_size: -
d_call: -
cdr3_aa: CASSFNSGNTIYF
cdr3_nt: TGCGCCAGCAGCTTCAACTCTGGAAACACCATATATTTT

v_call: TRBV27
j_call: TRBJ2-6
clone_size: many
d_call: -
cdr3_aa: CASSRQSSSSGANVLTF
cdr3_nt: TGTGCCAGCAGCCGACAGTCTTCGAGCTCTGGGGCCAACGTCCTGACTTTC

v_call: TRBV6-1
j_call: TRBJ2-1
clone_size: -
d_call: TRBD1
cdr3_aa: CASSEAEQGAYNEQFF
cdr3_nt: TGTGCCAGCAGTGAAGCGGAACAGGGGGCTTACAATGAGCAGTTCTTC

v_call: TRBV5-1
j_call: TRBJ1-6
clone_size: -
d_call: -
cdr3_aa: CASSLVGQGGASPLHF
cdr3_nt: TGCGCCAGCAGCTTGGTTGGGCAGGGTGGCGCGTCACCCCTCCACTTT

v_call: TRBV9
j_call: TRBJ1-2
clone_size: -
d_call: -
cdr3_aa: CASSVGQSPVGYTF
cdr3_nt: TGTGCCAGCAGCGTCGGACAGTCCCCGGTTGGCTACACCTTC

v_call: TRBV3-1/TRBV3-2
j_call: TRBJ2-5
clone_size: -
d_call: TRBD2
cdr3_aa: CASSQASGGLETQYF
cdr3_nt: TGTGCCAGCAGCCAAGCTAGCGGCGGACTAGAGACCCAGTACTTC

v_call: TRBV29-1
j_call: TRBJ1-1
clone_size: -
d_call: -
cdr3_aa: CSVMFMGGTEAFF
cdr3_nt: TGCAGCGTGATGTTTATGGGGGGCACTGAAGCTTTCTTT

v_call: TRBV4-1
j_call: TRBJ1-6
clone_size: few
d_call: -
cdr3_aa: CASSQVEDSPLHF
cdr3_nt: TGCGCCAGCAGCCAAGTAGAGGATTCACCCCTCCACTTT

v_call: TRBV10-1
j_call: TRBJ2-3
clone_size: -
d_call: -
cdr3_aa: CASSAYRTDTQYF
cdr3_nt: TGCGCCAGCAGCGCCTATAGAACAGATACGCAGTATTTT

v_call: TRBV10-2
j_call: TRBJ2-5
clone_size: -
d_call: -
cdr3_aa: CATKNGAPGETQYF
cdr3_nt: TGCGCCACTAAGAATGGGGCTCCGGGAGAGACCCAGTACTTC

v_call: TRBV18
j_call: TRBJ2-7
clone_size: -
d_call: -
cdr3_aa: CASSPLGGSSYEQYF
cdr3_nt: TGTGCCAGCTCACCATTGGGTGGGAGCTCCTACGAGCAGTACTTC

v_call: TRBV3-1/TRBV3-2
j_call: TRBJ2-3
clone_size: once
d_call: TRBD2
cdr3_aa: CASSQFGIAGPTDTQYF
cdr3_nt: TGTGCCAGCAGCCAATTTGGGATAGCGGGTCCCACAGATACGCAGTATTTT

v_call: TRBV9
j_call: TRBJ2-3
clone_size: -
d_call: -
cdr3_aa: CASGRTGGTDTQYF
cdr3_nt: TGTGCCAGCGGACGAACGGGCGGGACAGATACGCAGTATTTT

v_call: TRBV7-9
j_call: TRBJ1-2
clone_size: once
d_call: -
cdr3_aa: CASSLVLQGVGYGYTF
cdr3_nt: TGTGCCAGCAGCTTAGTTTTACAGGGTGTCGGGTATGGCTACACCTTC

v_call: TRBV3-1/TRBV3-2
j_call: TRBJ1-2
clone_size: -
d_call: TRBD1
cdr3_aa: CASSHEGARGYTF
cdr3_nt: TGTGCCAGCAGCCACGAGGGGGCGCGTGGCTACACCTTC

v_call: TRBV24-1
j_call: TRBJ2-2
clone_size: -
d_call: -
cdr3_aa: CATSATGLNTGELFF
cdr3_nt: TGTGCCACCAGTGCTACAGGGTTAAACACCGGGGAGCTGTTTTTT

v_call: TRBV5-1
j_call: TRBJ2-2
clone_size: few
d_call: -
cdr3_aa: CASSKSENTGELFF
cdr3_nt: TGCGCCAGCAGCAAAAGCGAGAACACCGGGGAGCTGTTTTTT

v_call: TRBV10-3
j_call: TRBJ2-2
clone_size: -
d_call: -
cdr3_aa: CAISKRGQNTGELFF
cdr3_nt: TGTGCCATCAGTAAGCGGGGACAGAACACCGGGGAGCTGTTTTTT

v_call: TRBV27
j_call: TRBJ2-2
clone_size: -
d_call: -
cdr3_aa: CASSATGTTVVTGELFF
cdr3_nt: TGTGCCAGCAGTGCTACCGGGACAACGGTTGTTACCGGGGAGCTGTTTTTT

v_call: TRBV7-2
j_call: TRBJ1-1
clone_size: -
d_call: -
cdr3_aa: CASSPPWAKAFF
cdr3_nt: TGTGCCAGCAGCCCCCCCTGGGCCAAAGCTTTCTTT

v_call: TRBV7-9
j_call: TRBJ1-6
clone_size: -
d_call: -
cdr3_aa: CASSRTQDSPLHF
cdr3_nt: TGTGCCAGCAGCCGAACACAGGATTCACCCCTCCACTTT

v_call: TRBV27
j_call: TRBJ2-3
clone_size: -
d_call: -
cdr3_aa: CASGDILSPTDTQYF
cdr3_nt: TGTGCCAGTGGGGACATACTATCCCCCACAGATACGCAGTATTTT

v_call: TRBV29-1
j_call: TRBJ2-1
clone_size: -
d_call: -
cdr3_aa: CSVVVGLGARGVYNEQFF
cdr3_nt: TGCAGCGTTGTGGTCGGCTTAGGGGCGCGGGGAGTTTACAATGAGCAGTTCTTC

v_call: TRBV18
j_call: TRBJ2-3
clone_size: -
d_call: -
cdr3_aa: CASSPPGLQSDTQYF
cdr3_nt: TGTGCCAGCTCACCCCCGGGACTTCAGTCAGATACGCAGTATTTT

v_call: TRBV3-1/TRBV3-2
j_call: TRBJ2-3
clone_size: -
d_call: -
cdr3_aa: CASSPGQDTDTQYF
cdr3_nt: TGTGCCAGCAGCCCGGGACAAGACACAGATACGCAGTATTTT

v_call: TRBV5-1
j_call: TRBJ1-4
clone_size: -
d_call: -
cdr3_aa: CASSSHLSGEKLFF
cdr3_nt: TGCGCCAGCAGCTCCCATCTGTCGGGTGAAAAACTGTTTTTT

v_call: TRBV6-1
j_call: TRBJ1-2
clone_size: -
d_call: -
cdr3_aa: CASSEVSGSIYGYTF
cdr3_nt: TGTGCCAGCAGTGAAGTATCAGGGTCGATCTATGGCTACACCTTC

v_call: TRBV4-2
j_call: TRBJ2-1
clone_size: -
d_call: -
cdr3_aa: CASSLAPDSLGYEQFF
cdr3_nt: TGTGCCAGCAGCCTAGCCCCGGACTCCTTAGGCTATGAGCAGTTCTTC

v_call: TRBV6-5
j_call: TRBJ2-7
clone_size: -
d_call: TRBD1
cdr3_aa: CASDRAYEQYF
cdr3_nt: TGTGCCAGTGACAGGGCCTACGAGCAGTACTTC